This TCR beta chain was captured by sequencing in a study of cytomegalovirus exposure and HLA in healthy donors. Overall study results and limits: Reported findings show TCR beta sequences accurately forecast HLA-A and HLA-B alleles in most subjects. Apart from CMV serostatus, no immune exposure information was available. Later on, analysis showed that most CMV-associated TCR beta chains appeared to be HLA-restricted. V- and J-gene trimming in TCR beta was tied to a missense DCLRE1C variant by an analysis performed later.

This CDR3 is 15 amino acids long. Germline CDR1 and CDR2: MNHNY and SVGAGI (reference sequence). Trimming stripped 8 bases from V and 1 base from J, with 18 bases between. Comment on this clone: The antigen is unknown.

The PCR ran on 60 Vbeta and 13 Jbeta primers. Here immunoSEQ multiplex PCR was the method, and the copy in TCRdb shows in-frame clones only, minus some. The sample includes 90,000 to 150,000 clones, over 15% of them seen just once. The sample taken for sequencing was PBMCs. This TCR was sampled from a woman aged 18-30 years in good health and CMV-seronegative. This chain connects TRBV6-6 to TRBJ2-7; possible D gene TRBD2, 6 bases. CDR3 residues: CASSWGEIGSYEQYF. The CDR3 DNA reads TGTGCCAGCTCTTGGGGGGAGATTGGGTCCTACGAGCAGTACTTC.